Listed here are 30 T cell receptor beta chains from one sample, sequenced in a study of cytomegalovirus exposure and HLA in healthy donors. A multiplex PCR was run with 60 Vbeta primers and 13 Jbeta primers. This table comes from immunoSEQ multiplex PCR, and its TCRdb copy is limited to in-frame clones, with some not included. This sample yields some 90,000 clones, of which 70% to 85% are seen a single time; approximately 3.8% belongs to the top ten. What was sequenced was PBMCs. The receptors stem from a man aged 45-60 years in good health and CMV-seronegative.

This sequence joins TRBV6-5 and TRBJ1-2; possible D gene TRBD1, 5 bases. The ends were cut back, 4 bases at V and 6 bases at J, with 15 bases in the middle. This CDR3 contains 14 residues. Per the germline V gene, CDR1 is MNHEY and CDR2 is SVGAGI. The CDR3 spells CASSFFQGSDGYTF. DNA for the CDR3: TGTGCCAGCAGTTTTTTCCAGGGTTCTGATGGCTACACCTTC.

This clone is medium-sized in the sample. The chain is built from TRBV7-2 and TRBJ2-2; TRBD2 matches 9 bases. V shed 6 bases and J 3 bases; nucleotides not matched to a gene: 8. This CDR3 is 16 amino acids long. Germline V gene sequence: CDR1 SGHTA, CDR2 FQGNSA. In nucleotides, the CDR3 is TGTGCCAGCAGTAGATCAGCGGGGGGCTACACCGGGGAGCTGTTTTTT. Its translation is CASSRSAGGYTGELFF.

The chain joins TRBV7-2 to TRBJ2-1; 13 positions match TRBD2. This CDR3 comprises 17 residues. Germline CDR1 is SGHTA and CDR2 is FQGNSA. Trimming took 6 bases from V and 4 from J; bases not matched to a gene: 9. The CDR3, as DNA: TGTGCCAGCAGGGGTCCGGGACTAGCGGGAACTTACAATGAGCAGTTCTTC. Translating it yields CASRGPGLAGTYNEQFF.

This rearrangement joins TRBV11-2 to TRBJ2-1; D is perhaps TRBD1 (6 bases). The V gene's germline CDR1 is SGHAT and CDR2 FQNNGV. V shed 4 bases and J shed 9 bases, with 22 bases lying between them. This CDR3 comprises 16 residues. This chain's CDR3 is CASSYIPGTTPVEQFF. CDR3 DNA sequence: TGTGCCAGCAGCTACATTCCCGGGACAACCCCGGTTGAGCAGTTCTTC.

The V gene is TRBV6-6, the J gene TRBJ2-7; no reliable D call. The V gene's germline CDR1 is MNHNY and CDR2 SVGAGI (reference sequence). V shed 5 bases and J shed 0 bases, with 5 bases lying between them. This CDR3 is 12 amino acids long. This chain's CDR3 is CASSPLSYEQYF. CDR3 coding DNA: TGTGCCAGCAGTCCCCTCTCCTACGAGCAGTACTTC.

The chain employs TRBV18 and TRBJ1-1, with D perhaps matching TRBD1 (5 bases). The germline V gene has CDR1 KGHSH and CDR2 LQKENI. V lost 1 base to trimming and J lost 5 bases, with 23 bases between them. This CDR3 has 18 amino acids. CDR3 coding DNA: TGTGCCAGCTCACCACTCCCGCGCGGCCAGGCGGGGGGAACTGAAGCTTTCTTT. It is translated as CASSPLPRGQAGGTEAFF.

The rearrangement links TRBV28 to TRBJ1-1; 8 nucleotides agree with TRBD1. The V gene's germline CDR1 is MDHEN and CDR2 SYDVKM. Losses at the gene ends were 4 bases for V and 2 bases for J; bases not matched to a gene: 9. There are 16 residues in the CDR3. CDR3 residues: CASSSPRQGRNTEAFF. The CDR3 DNA reads TGTGCCAGCAGTTCACCTCGACAGGGGCGTAACACTGAAGCTTTCTTT.

The J gene is TRBJ1-1, the V gene TRBV18; 9 bases map to TRBD1. The V segment lost 3 bases and the J segment 2 bases; nucleotides outside the gene matches: 10. The germline V gene encodes CDR1 KGHSH and CDR2 LQKENI. This CDR3 has 17 residues. CDR3 in amino acids: CASSPKSGGQGNTEAFF. The CDR3, as DNA: TGTGCCAGCTCACCCAAGAGTGGGGGACAGGGTAACACTGAAGCTTTCTTT. Filled out from reference TRBV18 and TRBJ1-1, the complete variable domain reads NAGVMQNPRHLVRRRGQEARLRCSPMKGHSHVYWYRQLPEEGLKFMVYLQKENIIDESGMPKERFSAEFPKEGPSILRIQQVVRGDSAAYFCASSPKSGGQGNTEAFFGQGTRLTVV.

To note about this clone: Without the conserved terminal phenylalanine or tryptophan, this CDR3 likely stems from a read error. No DNA is shown, since the ends of the CDR3 on it are uncertain; the CDR3 is the one TCRdb lists. The chain is built from TRBV5-6 and TRBJ1-2; TRBD1 is taken as the D call from the table, unchecked against the DNA. Germline lookup yields CDR1 SGHDT and CDR2 YYEEEE. The CDR3 is 12 amino acids long, termini counted. The CDR3 is CASSLGQGGSTS.

This sequence joins TRBV5-1 and TRBJ2-1; 8 bases map to TRBD1. CDR1 is SGHRS, CDR2 YFSETQ, per germline. The CDR3 is made up of 14 amino acids. Trimming cost V 4 bases and J 5 bases; bases outside gene matches: 5. CDR3 in amino acids: CASSPQGVNNEQFF. CDR3 in DNA: TGCGCCAGCAGCCCACAGGGGGTAAACAATGAGCAGTTCTTC.

This chain links TRBV7-9 with TRBJ2-1, with D perhaps matching TRBD2 (5 bases). The germline V gene encodes CDR1 SEHNR and CDR2 FQNEAQ (reference sequence). The CDR3 runs to 14 residues. V lost 2 bases, J lost 7 bases, and 12 bases lay in between. The CDR3 coding sequence is TGTGCCAGCAGCTTACCAAGGGAGTCTAATGAGCAGTTCTTC. It codes for CASSLPRESNEQFF.

The chain is built from TRBV7-2 and TRBJ2-3; 10 bases agree with TRBD2. From germline, CDR1 is SGHTA and CDR2 FQGNSA. The CDR3 contains 16 residues. Trimming at V came to 1 base and at J to 2 bases, leaving 3 bases not matched to a gene. In DNA form, the CDR3 reads TGTGCCAGCAGCTTAGTAGCGGGAGGACTCACAGATACGCAGTATTTT. Translated, it gives CASSLVAGGLTDTQYF.

V gene TRBV5-1 combines with J gene TRBJ1-4; TRBD1 aligns across 7 bases. The CDR3 covers 14 residues. Per germline, CDR1 SGHRS and CDR2 YFSETQ. V trimming: 0 bases; J trimming: 7 bases; junction bases outside the gene matches: 3. The CDR3 region is CASSLDTGVEKLFF. The CDR3, as DNA: TGCGCCAGCAGCTTGGATACAGGGGTTGAAAAACTGTTTTTT.

The chain employs TRBV29-1 and TRBJ2-2; D is unclear. The CDR3 sequence is 15 residues long. V lost 5 bases, J lost 2 bases, and 15 bases lay in between. Per germline, CDR1 SQVTM and CDR2 ANQGSEA. In DNA, the CDR3 is TGCAGCGTTCGCTCAGGCTCAGGCAACACCGGGGAGCTGTTTTTT. The encoded protein is CSVRSGSGNTGELFF.

V usage is TRBV5-1 and J usage is TRBJ1-6; D is uncertain. Looked up from germline, CDR1 is SGHRS and CDR2 is YFSETQ. The ends were cut back, 5 bases at V and 6 bases at J, with 12 bases in the middle. The CDR3 has 14 amino acids. The CDR3 sequence is CASSPREGNSPLHF. The DNA for the CDR3 is TGCGCCAGCAGTCCTCGGGAGGGTAATTCACCCCTCCACTTT.

This clone was picked up a small number of times. The chain employs TRBV7-3 and TRBJ1-1; D unresolved. CDR1 and CDR2 (germline): SGHTA, FQGTGA. V lost 1 base and J lost 3, with 6 bases in between. The CDR3 consists of 13 residues. The CDR3: CASSLRRDTEAFF. In DNA form, the CDR3 reads TGTGCCAGCAGCTTAAGGCGGGACACTGAAGCTTTCTTT.

The chain uses TRBV6-6 and TRBJ2-5; D is unclear. Trimming cost V 10 bases and J 0 bases, with 9 bases left between them. Per the germline V gene, CDR1 is MNHNY and CDR2 is SVGAGI (reference sequence). This CDR3 is 12 amino acids long. CDR3 nucleotides: TGTGCCACCAAGGAGTACCAAGAGACCCAGTACTTC. Protein: CATKEYQETQYF.

The V and J genes are TRBV4-2 and TRBJ2-5, with D possibly being TRBD1 (6 bases). Per the germline V gene, CDR1 is LGHNA and CDR2 is YNFKEQ. The CDR3 sequence is 13 residues long. Trimming cost V 4 bases and J 5 bases, with 11 bases left between them. CDR3 nucleotides: TGTGCCAGCAGCCCACCAGGGGAGGAGACCCAGTACTTC. It codes for CASSPPGEETQYF.

V gene TRBV28 combines with J gene TRBJ2-2; D might be TRBD1 (5 bases). Germline V gene data show CDR1 as MDHEN and CDR2 as SYDVKM. The CDR3 has 16 amino acids. V was trimmed by 2 bases and J by 4 bases, leaving 14 bases between them. CDR3: CASSLTGPITTGELFF. CDR3 coding DNA: TGTGCCAGCAGTTTAACAGGTCCGATTACCACCGGGGAGCTGTTTTTT.

The genes are TRBV27 and TRBJ1-2; TRBD1 agrees at 7 bases. This CDR3 contains 16 residues. Germline V gene sequence: CDR1 MNHEY, CDR2 SMNVEV (reference sequence). V trimming: 2 bases; J trimming: 1 base; junction bases outside the gene matches: 7. The chain's CDR3 is CASSLPDRVRNYGYTF. For the CDR3, the DNA is TGTGCCAGCAGTTTACCTGACAGGGTCCGTAACTATGGCTACACCTTC.

The rearrangement uses TRBV6-1 and TRBJ2-1; tentative D call: TRBD2 (6 bases). Germline-derived CDR1 and CDR2 are MNHNS and SASEGT. The CDR3 length is 15 residues. With 5 bases removed from V and 7 bases from J, the gap between germline ends came to 18 bases. The CDR3 DNA reads as TGTGCCAGCAGTTCCTGGGGGGACTCATCAAATGAGCAGTTCTTC. Protein sequence: CASSSWGDSSNEQFF.

The chain joins TRBV6-5 to TRBJ2-3; tentatively, D is TRBD2 (5 bases). The germline V and J ends were trimmed by 2 bases and 4 bases, with 16 bases remaining between them. Germline CDR1 reads MNHEY; CDR2 reads SVGAGI. CDR3 length equals 16 residues. The CDR3 is CASSYTRSGWADTQYF. CDR3 DNA sequence: TGTGCCAGCAGTTACACCCGTTCGGGGTGGGCAGATACGCAGTATTTT.

Concerning this clone itself: Additional DNA sequences in this sample encode the identical CDR3. The gene calls are TRBV7-9 and TRBJ2-1; D unclear. With 5 bases removed from V and 6 bases from J, the gap between germline ends came to 11 bases. The CDR3 sequence is 13 residues long. Germline-derived CDR1 and CDR2 are SEHNR and FQNEAQ (reference sequence). This chain's CDR3 is CASSPLGLNEQFF. DNA for the CDR3: TGTGCCAGCAGCCCCCTTGGGCTCAATGAGCAGTTCTTC.

This clone was detected a few times. The V call is TRBV5-6, the J call TRBJ2-3; maybe TRBD2 (6 bases). The CDR3 is 15 amino acids. From germline, CDR1 is SGHDT and CDR2 YYEEEE. Between the trimmed V and J ends, which lost 4 bases and 2 bases, there was a span of 14 bases. For the CDR3, the DNA is TGTGCCAGCAGCGGAGGGACTCGCCCCACAGATACGCAGTATTTT. Residues: CASSGGTRPTDTQYF.

This sequence joins TRBV6-5 and TRBJ1-2, with a possible D match to TRBD1 (6 bases). The CDR3 is 13 amino acids. Deletions cut 6 bases from V and 10 bases from J, with 18 bases between. Germline assignment: CDR1 MNHEY and CDR2 SVGAGI. The CDR3 sequence: CASSSPGGGDYTF. CDR3 sequence (DNA): TGTGCCAGCAGCTCACCCGGTGGGGGCGACTACACCTTC.

The rearrangement links TRBV5-1 to TRBJ2-1, with 11 bases lining up with TRBD2. This CDR3 is 17 amino acids long. The junction had 10 bases not matched to a gene; V was cut back by 0 bases and J by 8 bases. The germline CDR1 and CDR2 sequences are SGHRS and YFSETQ. Here the CDR3 DNA reads TGCGCCAGCAGCTTGGGACTAGCGGGGCCCGTCAGGGATGAGCAGTTCTTC. It is translated as CASSLGLAGPVRDEQFF.

The rearrangement uses TRBV18 and TRBJ2-7, with D perhaps matching TRBD1 (6 bases). Trimming removed 2 bases at V and 2 bases at J, with 13 bases between. The CDR3 length is 15 residues. Germline values: CDR1 KGHSH, CDR2 LQKENI. For the CDR3, the DNA is TGTGCCAGCTCACCATATACCCAGGGGCCCTACGAGCAGTACTTC. It specifies CASSPYTQGPYEQYF.

V gene TRBV10-2 combines with J gene TRBJ2-3, with D possibly being TRBD2 (5 bases). The length of the CDR3 is 14 residues. The germline V and J ends were trimmed by 7 bases and 4 bases, with 15 bases remaining between them. The germline V gene has CDR1 WSHSY and CDR2 SAAADI. The CDR3, as DNA: TGCGCCAGCAAAGACCGCGGGTTCCCAGATACGCAGTATTTT. The encoded protein is CASKDRGFPDTQYF.

There are a few counts of this clone. This rearrangement joins TRBV30 to TRBJ2-1, with 10 bases matching TRBD2. V was clipped by 3 bases and J by 4 bases; unmatched bases: 6. The CDR3 consists of 15 residues. Germline CDR1 is GTSNPN and CDR2 is SVGIG (reference sequence). This CDR3 is CAWSTGTSVYNEQFF. The CDR3 DNA sequence: TGTGCCTGGAGCACCGGGACTAGCGTATACAATGAGCAGTTCTTC.

The V and J genes are TRBV6-1 and TRBJ2-2; 7 bases map to TRBD1. J was trimmed by 6 bases and V by 5 bases; bases with no gene match: 6. The CDR3 runs to 14 residues. Germline V gene data show CDR1 as MNHNS and CDR2 as SASEGT. Written as DNA, the CDR3 is TGTGCCAGCAGTAGGGGACAGCTCGCCGGGGAGCTGTTTTTT. This encodes CASSRGQLAGELFF.